A single sample gave rise to the 10 T cell receptor beta chains below, sequenced in a study of blood T cells in healthy people across ages. Primers used in a second PCR of about 7 to 12 cycles were a sample-barcoded 5' primer and a J-beta primer mix. TCRdb ran MiXCR on the 5' RACE reads and lists one entry per CDR3 protein. This sample has about 1.7 million distinct CDR3 sequences, with roughly 28% found just once. The sequencing input was blood. The receptor source for this set is a woman in her thirties in good health.

This clonotype was seen a few times. The chain joins TRBV7-9 to TRBJ2-3, with D uncertain. V dropped 5 bases and J dropped 4 bases, with 10 bases sitting between them. The CDR3 totals 13 residues. Looked up from germline, CDR1 is SEHNR and CDR2 is FQNEAQ (reference sequence). The DNA of the CDR3 is TGTGCCAGCAGCCCCCGAAACCCAGATACGCAGTATTTT. This codes for CASSPRNPDTQYF.

This clonotype was found a few times. The gene calls are TRBV12-3 or TRBV12-4 and TRBJ2-1; 7 positions match TRBD1. The CDR3 runs 14 residues. V was pared by 7 bases and J by 8 bases, with 11 bases of the junction left unmatched. The chain's CDR3 is CASTEIQGMDEQFF. CDR3 DNA: TGTGCCAGCACCGAGATACAGGGGATGGATGAGCAGTTCTTC.

This clonotype was seen a few times. This chain joins TRBV6-5 and TRBJ2-1, with TRBD1 as a possible D gene (6 bases). The CDR3 runs to 13 residues. V dropped 4 bases and J dropped 5 bases, with 9 bases sitting between them. Germline lookup yields CDR1 MNHEY and CDR2 SVGAGI. The CDR3 DNA follows: TGTGCCAGCAGTTGGGGACATAACAATGAGCAGTTCTTC. Its translation is CASSWGHNNEQFF.

V gene TRBV20-1 combines with J gene TRBJ1-3; D remains unclear. CDR3 size: 11 residues. V was clipped by 8 bases and J by 4 bases, with 9 bases between them. Germline V lookup: CDR1 DFQATT, CDR2 SNEGSKA (reference sequence). The CDR3 is CSPSRGNTIYF. CDR3 DNA sequence: TGCAGTCCAAGCCGGGGAAACACCATATATTTT.

This clonotype was detected many times. The chain recombines TRBV5-4 with TRBJ2-5; D not certain. The V gene lost 3 bases and the J gene lost 2 bases, with 11 bases spanning the gap. There are 14 residues in the CDR3. Germline V CDR1 and CDR2: SGHNT, YYREEE (reference sequence). The CDR3 DNA reads TGTGCCAGCAGCTCGCCCAAGCAGCAAGAGACCCAGTACTTC. Protein sequence: CASSSPKQQETQYF.

This clonotype was detected only a few times. This rearrangement joins TRBV3-1 to TRBJ1-2, with D perhaps TRBD1 (5 bases). V was clipped by 3 bases and J by 8 bases, with 10 bases between them. The CDR3 length is 12 residues. In germline, CDR1 is LGHDT, CDR2 YNNKEL (reference sequence). Written as DNA, the CDR3 is TGTGCCAGCAGCCAGTTGGGGGGAGGCTACACCTTC. Translating it yields CASSQLGGGYTF.

V usage is TRBV3-1 and J usage is TRBJ1-2; TRBD1 is a possible D gene (5 bases). Between the trimmed V and J ends, which lost 1 base and 0 bases, there was a span of 12 bases. The germline V gene has CDR1 LGHDT and CDR2 YNNKEL (reference sequence). CDR3 length: 16 amino acids. The CDR3: CASSQVTATSNYGYTF. CDR3 coding DNA: TGTGCCAGCAGCCAAGTGACAGCTACTTCTAACTATGGCTACACCTTC.

This clonotype was observed a few times. The V and J genes are TRBV7-7 and TRBJ1-4; no firm D call. The CDR3 contains 14 residues. Trimming shortened V by 5 bases and J by 4 bases, and 11 bases separated the two germline ends. CDR1 and CDR2 from the germline V gene are SSHAT and FNYEAQ (reference sequence). DNA of the CDR3: TGTGCCAGCAGCCCAGAACGGGGTAATGAAAAACTGTTTTTT. It specifies CASSPERGNEKLFF.

Worth noting for this clonotype: Possible read error: a much larger clone is one base away. The rearrangement joins TRBV12-3 or TRBV12-4 to TRBJ2-7; D perhaps matches TRBD1 (6 bases). The last part of the DNA fits TRBJ2-5 better; the J call may be wrong. The CDR3 contains 14 residues. CDR3 amino acids: CASSLGSQGGTQYF. In DNA, the CDR3 is TGTGCCAGCAGTTTAGGAAGTCAAGGGGGGACCCAGTACTTC.

The J gene is TRBJ1-2, the V gene TRBV12-3 or TRBV12-4, with D perhaps TRBD1 (5 bases). The CDR3 runs to 14 residues. Trimming stripped 7 bases from V and 4 bases from J, with 16 bases between. CDR3 region: CASINKQAPYGYTF. The DNA of the CDR3 is TGTGCCAGCATAAATAAACAGGCACCCTATGGCTACACCTTC.